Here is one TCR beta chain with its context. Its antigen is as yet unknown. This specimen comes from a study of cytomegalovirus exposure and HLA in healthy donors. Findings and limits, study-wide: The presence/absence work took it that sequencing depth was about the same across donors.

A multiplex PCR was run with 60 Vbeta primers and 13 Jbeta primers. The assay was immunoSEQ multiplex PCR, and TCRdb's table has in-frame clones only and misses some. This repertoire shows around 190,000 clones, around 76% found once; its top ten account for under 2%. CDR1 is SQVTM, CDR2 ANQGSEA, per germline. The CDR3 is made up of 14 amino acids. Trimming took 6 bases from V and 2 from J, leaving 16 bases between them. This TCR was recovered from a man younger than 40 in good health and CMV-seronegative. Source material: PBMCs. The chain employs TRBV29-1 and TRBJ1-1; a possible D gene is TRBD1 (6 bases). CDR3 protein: CSVVPTGGNTEAFF. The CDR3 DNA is TGCAGCGTCGTCCCGACAGGAGGAAACACTGAAGCTTTCTTT.